The 13 T cell receptor beta chains reported below all come from one sample, sequenced in a study of Graves' ophthalmopathy and Graves' hyperthyroidism (dated by TCRdb to 2017 to 2018). Data came from an Illumina HiSeq 2000. For repertoire sequencing, TCR beta CDR3 regions were amplified from RNA transcripts. A first-round RT-PCR used HTBI primers with the Qiagen OneStep RT-PCR kit, followed by a second-round multiplex PCR, size selection and purification. The public reads were run again by TCRdb, first through fastp at Q25 and then through MiXCR, and only productive beta chains were kept. Rows with one shared CDR3 protein collapse into an entry with the most common genes and DNA. The sample data list a few hundred thousand distinct CDR3 sequences, and less than 40% of these were observed just once. The ten biggest clones cover approximately 4.1% of the sample. Sequencing used peripheral blood or thyroid tissue (not recorded which). These receptors originate from an adult man with Graves' hyperthyroidism.

This clonotype was recorded many times. The gene calls are TRBV24-1 and TRBJ2-5, with 7 bases aligning to TRBD1. The CDR3 has 14 amino acids. Germline CDR1 is KGHDR and CDR2 is SFDVKD. Unmatched junction bases numbered 5, after V lost 4 bases and J lost 4 bases. The CDR3 DNA is TGTGCCACCAGTGAGGGACAGTCCCGAGAGACCCAGTACTTC. It translates to CATSEGQSRETQYF.

In the case of this clonotype: A single base separates this from a much larger clone, so it may be a read error. The conserved final phenylalanine or tryptophan is absent from the CDR3, which likely points to a read error. This chain links TRBV6-1 with TRBJ1-1; weak D call: TRBD1 (5 bases). There are 15 residues in the CDR3. CDR1 and CDR2 (germline): MNHNS, SASEGT. Trimming pared 3 bases from V and 3 bases from J, leaving 14 bases between. This CDR3 reads CASSEVPGAHTEAFS. For the CDR3, the DNA is TGTGCCAGCAGTGAGGTTCCCGGGGCGCACACTGAAGCTTTCTCT.

The table lists this clonotype with a few counts. This may stem from a read error, because a much larger clone lies one nucleotide away. This chain uses TRBV11-2 with TRBJ1-6; TRBD1 agrees at 7 bases. The CDR3 totals 15 residues. V shed 6 bases, J shed 14 bases, and the junction held 16 bases outside the gene matches. Germline CDR1 reads SGHAT; CDR2 reads FQNNGV. The CDR3 bases are TGTGCCAGCAGGGGAAGGGACAGTCTATATTCGTCCCTCCACTTT. Translating it yields CASRGRDSLYSSLHF.

As to this clonotype: A much larger clone lies one base from this, so it may be a read error. The chain combines TRBV13 with TRBJ2-7, with D possibly matching TRBD1 (6 bases). Germline CDR1 is PRHDT and CDR2 is FYEKMQ (reference sequence). This CDR3 has 13 amino acids. The CDR3 loop reads CSSSLRGIYEQYF. The CDR3 DNA sequence: TGTTCCAGCAGCTTAAGGGGGATCTACGAGCAGTACTTC.

V is TRBV19 and J is TRBJ2-7, with a weak D call TRBD2 (5 bases). From germline, CDR1 is LNHDA and CDR2 SQIVND (reference sequence). This CDR3 has 17 amino acids. Trimming cost V 6 bases and J 2 bases, with 23 bases left between them. CDR3 DNA: TGTGCCAGTAGCCTATCGAAGACTCCCCTGGAGGCCTACGAGCAGTACTTC. This encodes CASSLSKTPLEAYEQYF.

As regards this clonotype: Being one base from a much bigger clone, this may be a read error. CDR3 residues: CASSQEKASGYSYGQYF. In DNA form, the CDR3 reads TGTGCCAGCAGCCAAGAAAAGGCTAGCGGTTACTCCTACGGGCAGTACTTC. J is TRBJ2-7 and V is TRBV2; 7 bases map to TRBD2. From germline, CDR1 is SNHLY and CDR2 FYNNEI. The CDR3 loop spans 17 amino acids.

CDR3 nucleotides: TGTGCCAGCAGGGGAGAACACAATGAGCAGTTCTTC. Encoded protein: CASRGEHNEQFF. V usage is TRBV2 and J usage is TRBJ2-7, with a weak D call TRBD2 (5 bases). TRBJ2-1 matches the DNA end more closely, so the J call is doubtful. Germline V gene sequence: CDR1 SNHLY, CDR2 FYNNEI. This CDR3 comprises 12 residues.

The chain carries TRBV7-2 and TRBJ2-5; TRBD1 matches at 8 bases. CDR1 is SGHTA and CDR2 is FQGNSA in the germline V gene. This CDR3 spans 14 amino acids. With 6 bases clipped from V and 3 bases from J, the junction kept 6 bases outside the gene matches. DNA for the CDR3: TGTGCCAGCAGTAGGGACAGGTGGGAAGAGACCCAGTACTTC. Amino acid sequence: CASSRDRWEETQYF.

This clonotype was recorded at least ten times. This chain links TRBV29-1 with TRBJ2-2; 13 bases are shared with TRBD2. In germline, CDR1 is SQVTM, CDR2 ANQGSEA. The CDR3 is made up of 15 amino acids. V shed 7 bases, J shed 7 bases, and the junction held 9 bases outside the gene matches. The CDR3: CSGRTSGGAGGELFF. The CDR3 coding sequence is TGCAGCGGAAGAACTAGCGGGGGGGCTGGCGGGGAGCTGTTTTTT.

This chain uses TRBV5-1 with TRBJ1-2, with 7 bases identical to TRBD1. Germline trimming cut 0 bases from V and 2 bases from J; bases unmatched to any gene: 7. Germline V gene sequence: CDR1 SGHRS, CDR2 YFSETQ. The CDR3 is 16 residues long. The CDR3 DNA reads as TGCGCCAGCAGCTTGGCCGTCCCGACAGGGAACTATGGCTACACCTTC. Translating it yields CASSLAVPTGNYGYTF.

The genes are TRBV2 and TRBJ1-1; TRBD1 might be the D (5 bases). The CDR3 totals 15 residues. V shed 6 bases and J shed 4 bases, with 18 bases lying between them. Germline V gene sequence: CDR1 SNHLY, CDR2 FYNNEI. CDR3 bases: TGTGCCAGCAGCGTTGAGCAGGGCATGAGCACTGAAGCTTTCTTT. Amino acid sequence: CASSVEQGMSTEAFF.

A remark on this clonotype: This is likely a read error, given that the CDR3 carries no conserved phenylalanine or tryptophan at its end. The rearrangement links TRBV30 to TRBJ1-1; D unclear. V was cut by 0 bases and J by 6 bases, with 5 bases left in between. This CDR3 comprises 11 residues. Germline loops: CDR1 GTSNPN, CDR2 SVGIG (reference sequence). This CDR3 is CAWSVLSEAFL. CDR3 sequence (DNA): TGTGCCTGGAGTGTTCTATCTGAAGCTTTCCTT.

This chain connects TRBV5-1 to TRBJ1-2; TRBD1 matches at 11 bases. The CDR3 spans 17 residues. CDR1 and CDR2 (germline): SGHRS, YFSETQ. Trimming removed 1 base from V and 5 bases from J; junction bases left unmatched: 10. CDR3 sequence: CASSLSGQGARDYGYTF. The CDR3, as DNA: TGCGCCAGCAGCTTGTCTGGACAGGGGGCTCGGGATTATGGCTACACCTTC.